This record concerns one T cell receptor beta chain sequence. Its antigen is as yet unknown. The study ran its PCR with 60 Vbeta and 13 Jbeta primers. Sequencing used immunoSEQ multiplex PCR; TCRdb keeps in-frame clones, though not all of them. Its table records around 70,000 clones. This sample is part of a study of cytomegalovirus exposure and HLA in healthy donors. J gave up 8 bases and V 6 bases, and 18 bases lay outside the gene matches. There are 16 residues in the CDR3. Germline CDR1 is SQVTM and CDR2 is ANQGSEA. Overall study results and limits: Segments of the TCR beta V type were, in most cases, productive about 87% or about 30% of the time in an earlier analysis. A later analysis showed HLA-associated TCR beta chains outstripping equally common others in clonal expansion. Trimming of TCR beta V- and J-genes showed a link, identified in a later analysis, to a missense DCLRE1C variant.

Though probably carrying unrecorded immune exposures, donors were nominally healthy at sampling. The gene calls are TRBV29-1 and TRBJ1-2, with 10 bases aligning to TRBD1. Sequenced input: PBMCs. The receptor's source is a woman in her thirties or forties in good health and CMV-seropositive. CDR3 sequence (DNA): TGCAGCGTACCCCTTTGGTCCGGGACAGGGGCATACGGCTACACCTTC. Translated, it gives CSVPLWSGTGAYGYTF.